Each of the 14 T cell receptor beta chains below was sequenced from the same sample in a study of blood T cells in healthy people across ages. A second PCR of roughly 7 to 11 cycles used a sample-barcoded 5' primer and a J-beta primer mix. MiXCR was run by TCRdb on the 5' RACE reads, yielding one entry per CDR3 protein. The table lists about 1.1 million distinct CDR3 sequences, around two fifths of them singletons. Sequencing was carried out using blood. The receptors here all came from a man aged 18-30 years in good health.

The chain has TRBV10-2 and TRBJ2-1; 9 bases map to TRBD1. V shed 5 bases, J shed 3 bases, and the junction held 8 bases outside the gene matches. Germline-derived CDR1 and CDR2 are WSHSY and SAAADI. This CDR3 comprises 16 residues. CDR3 residues: CASSPTGTGYYNEQFF. The DNA for the CDR3 is TGCGCCAGCAGTCCTACCGGGACAGGGTACTACAATGAGCAGTTCTTC.

This sequence joins TRBV7-9 and TRBJ1-6; no clear D. V lost 1 base, J lost 6 bases, and 25 bases lay in between. The CDR3 consists of 20 residues. Germline V CDR1 and CDR2: SEHNR, FQNEAQ (reference sequence). CDR3 coding DNA: TGTGCCAGCAGCTTAGAGTACATTGATTTACAGAGAAGGAGTAATTCACCCCTCCACTTT. It yields the protein CASSLEYIDLQRRSNSPLHF.

This clonotype has just a few counts. This sequence joins TRBV29-1 and TRBJ2-7; TRBD1 matches 7 bases. V shed 7 bases and J 1 base; nucleotides not matched to a gene: 7. Germline CDR1 reads SQVTM; CDR2 reads ANQGSEA. The CDR3 loop spans 13 amino acids. The CDR3 DNA sequence: TGCAGCGCCACGAGGGGACAGTCCTACGAGCAGTACTTC. Translated, it gives CSATRGQSYEQYF.

This clonotype was found many times. The chain couples TRBV7-2 to TRBJ2-3; D is undetermined. The CDR3 consists of 16 residues. V shed 1 base and J shed 6 bases, with 17 bases lying between them. The germline V gene has CDR1 SGHTA and CDR2 FQGNSA. In DNA form, the CDR3 reads TGTGCCAGCAGCTTAGTAGGTGGGCAGTACCTTGATACGCAGTATTTT. Its translation is CASSLVGGQYLDTQYF.

This clonotype was observed many times. The chain employs TRBV7-2 and TRBJ1-2; 8 nucleotides align to TRBD1. With 2 bases clipped from V and 2 bases from J, the junction kept 7 bases outside the gene matches. The CDR3 runs to 16 residues. The germline CDR1 and CDR2 sequences are SGHTA and FQGNSA. CDR3 nucleotide sequence: TGTGCCAGCAGCTTATCCGGGACAGGAGTAAACTATGGCTACACCTTC. It yields the protein CASSLSGTGVNYGYTF. The entire variable domain, with the rest obtained from reference TRBV7-2 and TRBJ1-2, is as follows: GAGVSQSPSNKVTEKGKDVELRCDPISGHTALYWYRQSLGQGLEFLIYFQGNSAPDKSGLPSDRFSAERTGGSVSTLTIQRTQQEDSAVYLCASSLSGTGVNYGYTFGSGTRLTVV.

Only a few counts were recorded for this clonotype. V usage is TRBV20-1 and J usage is TRBJ2-3; possible D gene TRBD2, 5 bases. V was trimmed by 5 bases and J by 3 bases, leaving 15 bases between them. The CDR3 runs to 14 residues. Germline V gene data show CDR1 as DFQATT and CDR2 as SNEGSKA (reference sequence). CDR3 residues: CSALALDSTDTQYF. DNA for the CDR3: TGCAGTGCTCTAGCCTTGGACTCGACAGATACGCAGTATTTT.

This sequence joins TRBV28 and TRBJ1-2; D unclear. CDR3 length: 13 amino acids. V was shortened by 7 bases and J by 3 bases, with 12 bases between the two germline ends. Germline V gene lookup returns CDR1 MDHEN and CDR2 SYDVKM. This CDR3 is CASTLQVDYGYTF. In DNA form, the CDR3 reads TGTGCCAGCACCCTACAAGTTGACTATGGCTACACCTTC.

This clonotype occurred a few times. The chain links TRBV20-1 to TRBJ2-3; 14 positions agree with TRBD2. The germline CDR1 and CDR2 sequences are DFQATT and SNEGSKA (reference sequence). This CDR3 is 15 amino acids long. With 5 bases clipped from V and 5 bases from J, the junction kept 6 bases outside the gene matches. In DNA form, the CDR3 reads TGCAGTGCTTTGACTAGCGGGGGGGCTAGAGATACGCAGTATTTT. Encoded protein: CSALTSGGARDTQYF.

The J gene is TRBJ2-1, the V gene TRBV28, with 8 bases lining up with TRBD1. V trimming: 5 bases; J trimming: 9 bases; junction bases outside the gene matches: 6. Germline CDR1 and CDR2: MDHEN and SYDVKM. The CDR3 runs to 13 residues. As DNA, the CDR3 is TGTGCCAGCAGTAGGACAGGGAGGAGTGAGCAGTTCTTC. It specifies CASSRTGRSEQFF.

V usage is TRBV7-2 and J usage is TRBJ2-1; 11 positions agree with TRBD2. Germline V gene lookup returns CDR1 SGHTA and CDR2 FQGNSA. J gave up 4 bases and V 0 bases, and 5 bases lay outside the gene matches. The CDR3 consists of 17 residues. CDR3 DNA sequence: TGTGCCAGCAGCTTAGCGCTGGGACTAGCGGAATACAATGAGCAGTTCTTC. It specifies CASSLALGLAEYNEQFF.

Worth noting for this clonotype: A read error may explain this, as a much larger clone is one base away. The chain is built from TRBV12-3 or TRBV12-4 and TRBJ2-4; D is possibly TRBD1 (6 bases). The CDR3 extends over 14 amino acids. With 5 bases removed from V and 15 bases from J, the gap between germline ends came to 23 bases. This CDR3 reads CASSGGQQGNERYF. In DNA form, the CDR3 reads TGTGCCAGCAGTGGAGGTCAACAGGGTAATGAGCGGTACTTC.

The rearrangement links TRBV7-9 to TRBJ1-1; no firm D call. CDR3 length equals 14 residues. The V end lost 1 base, the J end lost 3 bases, and 9 bases lay between the germline ends. Germline V CDR1 and CDR2: SEHNR, FQNEAQ (reference sequence). CDR3 loop: CASSLGDVYTEAFF. CDR3 bases: TGTGCCAGCAGCTTAGGGGATGTGTACACTGAAGCTTTCTTT.

The rearrangement links TRBV15 to TRBJ2-5, with D uncertain. The J call may be incorrect, as the DNA end agrees better with TRBJ2-7. The CDR3 length is 15 residues. Germline lookup yields CDR1 LNHNV and CDR2 YYDKDF (reference sequence). The CDR3 nucleotides read TGTGCCACCAGCTTGTCAGGTCCCAGCTCCTACGAGCAGTACTTC. This sequence encodes CATSLSGPSSYEQYF.

V and J are TRBV4-1 and TRBJ1-5; D gene unclear. Germline values: CDR1 MGHRA, CDR2 YSYEKL. Trimming stripped 0 bases from V and 6 bases from J, with 9 bases between. There are 14 residues in the CDR3. Here the CDR3 DNA reads TGCGCCAGCAGCCAAGAGGGGAGTGGTCAGCCCCAGCATTTT. As protein: CASSQEGSGQPQHF.